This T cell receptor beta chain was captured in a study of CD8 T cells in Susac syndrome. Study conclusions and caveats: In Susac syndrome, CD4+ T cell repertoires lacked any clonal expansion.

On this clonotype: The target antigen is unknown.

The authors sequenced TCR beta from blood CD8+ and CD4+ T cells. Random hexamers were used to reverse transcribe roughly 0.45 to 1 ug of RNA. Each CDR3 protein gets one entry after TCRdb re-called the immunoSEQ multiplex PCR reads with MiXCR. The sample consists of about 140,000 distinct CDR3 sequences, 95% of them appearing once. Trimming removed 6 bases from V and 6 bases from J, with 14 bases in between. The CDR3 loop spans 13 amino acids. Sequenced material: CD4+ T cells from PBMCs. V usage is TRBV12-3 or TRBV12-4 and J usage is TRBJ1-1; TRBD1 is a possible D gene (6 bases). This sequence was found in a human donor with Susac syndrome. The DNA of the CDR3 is TGTGCCAGCAGCCGAGGGGGGGGCCCTGAAGCTTTCTTT. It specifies CASSRGGGPEAFF.